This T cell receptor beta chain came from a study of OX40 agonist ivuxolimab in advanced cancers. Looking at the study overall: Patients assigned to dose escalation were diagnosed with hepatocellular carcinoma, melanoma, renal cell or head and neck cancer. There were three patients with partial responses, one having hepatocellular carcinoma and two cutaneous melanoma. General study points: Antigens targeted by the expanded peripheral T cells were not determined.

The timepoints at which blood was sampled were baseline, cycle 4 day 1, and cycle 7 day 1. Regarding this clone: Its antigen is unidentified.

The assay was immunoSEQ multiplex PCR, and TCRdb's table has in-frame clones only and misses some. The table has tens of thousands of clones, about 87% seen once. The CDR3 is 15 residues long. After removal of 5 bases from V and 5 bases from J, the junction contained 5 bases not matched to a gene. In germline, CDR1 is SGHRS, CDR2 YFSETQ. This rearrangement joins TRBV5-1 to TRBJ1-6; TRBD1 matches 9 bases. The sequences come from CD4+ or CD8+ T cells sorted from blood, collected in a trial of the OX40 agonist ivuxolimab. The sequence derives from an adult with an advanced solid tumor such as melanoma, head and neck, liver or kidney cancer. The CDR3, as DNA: TGCGCCAGCAGACGAAGACAGGGGGATAATTCACCCCTCCACTTT. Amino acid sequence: CASRRRQGDNSPLHF.